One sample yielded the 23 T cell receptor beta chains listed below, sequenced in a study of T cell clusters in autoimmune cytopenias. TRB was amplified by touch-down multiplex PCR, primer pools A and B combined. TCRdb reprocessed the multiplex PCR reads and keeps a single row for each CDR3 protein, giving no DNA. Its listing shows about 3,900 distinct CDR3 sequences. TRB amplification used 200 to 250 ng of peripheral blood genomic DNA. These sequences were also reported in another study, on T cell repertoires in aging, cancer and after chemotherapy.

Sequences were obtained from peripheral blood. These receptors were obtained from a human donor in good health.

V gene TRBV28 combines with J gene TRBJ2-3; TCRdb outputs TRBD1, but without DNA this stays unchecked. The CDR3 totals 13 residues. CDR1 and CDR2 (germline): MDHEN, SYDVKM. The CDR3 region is CASSLPFPDTQYF. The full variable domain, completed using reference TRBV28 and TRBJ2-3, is DVKVTQSSRYLVKRTGEKVFLECVQDMDHENMFWYRQDPGLGLRLIYFSYDVKMKEKGDIPEGYSVSREKKERFSLILESASTNQTSMYLCASSLPFPDTQYFGPGTRLTVL.

The CDR3 here is CASSSLERANYGYTF. V gene TRBV7-6 combines with J gene TRBJ1-2. Germline values: CDR1 SGHVS, CDR2 FNYEAQ. The CDR3 is 15 residues long.

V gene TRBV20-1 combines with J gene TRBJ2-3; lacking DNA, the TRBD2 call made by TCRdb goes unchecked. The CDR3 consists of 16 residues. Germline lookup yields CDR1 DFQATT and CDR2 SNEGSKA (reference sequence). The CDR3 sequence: CSAPDYASFGTDTQYF.

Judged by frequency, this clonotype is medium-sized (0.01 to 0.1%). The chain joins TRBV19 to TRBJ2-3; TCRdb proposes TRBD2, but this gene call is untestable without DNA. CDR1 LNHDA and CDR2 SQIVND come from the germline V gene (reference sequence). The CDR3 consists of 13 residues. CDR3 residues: CASRVAGADTQYF.

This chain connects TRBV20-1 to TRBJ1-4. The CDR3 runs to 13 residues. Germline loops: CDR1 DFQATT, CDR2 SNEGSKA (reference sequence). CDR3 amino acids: CSARRRSNEKLFF.

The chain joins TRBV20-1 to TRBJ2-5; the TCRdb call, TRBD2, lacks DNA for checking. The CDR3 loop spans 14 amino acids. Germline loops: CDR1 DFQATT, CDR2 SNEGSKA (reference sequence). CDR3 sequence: CSAADSEARRTQYF.

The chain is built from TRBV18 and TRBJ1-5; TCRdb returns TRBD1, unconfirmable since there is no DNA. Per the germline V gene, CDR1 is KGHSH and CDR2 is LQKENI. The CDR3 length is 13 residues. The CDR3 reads CASSGTEGQPQHF.

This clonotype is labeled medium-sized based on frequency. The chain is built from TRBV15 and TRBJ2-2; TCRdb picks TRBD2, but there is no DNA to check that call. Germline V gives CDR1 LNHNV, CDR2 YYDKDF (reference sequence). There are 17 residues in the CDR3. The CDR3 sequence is CATSFRTSGSGTGELFF.

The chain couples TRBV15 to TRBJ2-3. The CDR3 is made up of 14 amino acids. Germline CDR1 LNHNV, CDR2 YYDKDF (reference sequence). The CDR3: CATSSEVSTDTQYF.

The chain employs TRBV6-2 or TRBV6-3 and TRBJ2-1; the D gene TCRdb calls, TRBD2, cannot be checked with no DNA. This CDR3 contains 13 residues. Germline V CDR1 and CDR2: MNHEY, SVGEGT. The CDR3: CASSLSGIVEQFF.

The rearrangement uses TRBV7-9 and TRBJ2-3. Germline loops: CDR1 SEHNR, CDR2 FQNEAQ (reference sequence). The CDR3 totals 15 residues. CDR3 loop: CASSPDGVSTDTQYF.

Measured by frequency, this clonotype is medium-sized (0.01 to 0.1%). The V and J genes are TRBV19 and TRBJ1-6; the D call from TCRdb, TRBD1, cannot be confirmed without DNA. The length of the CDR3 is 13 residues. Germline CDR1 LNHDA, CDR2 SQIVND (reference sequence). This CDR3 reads CASSVKGDSPLHF.

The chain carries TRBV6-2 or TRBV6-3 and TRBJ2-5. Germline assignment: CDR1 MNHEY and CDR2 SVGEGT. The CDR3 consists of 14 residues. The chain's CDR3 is CASSRRGHQETQYF.

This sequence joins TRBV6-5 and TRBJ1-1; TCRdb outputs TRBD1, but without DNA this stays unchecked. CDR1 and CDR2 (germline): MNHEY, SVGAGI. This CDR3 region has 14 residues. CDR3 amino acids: CASSTDRGITEAFF.

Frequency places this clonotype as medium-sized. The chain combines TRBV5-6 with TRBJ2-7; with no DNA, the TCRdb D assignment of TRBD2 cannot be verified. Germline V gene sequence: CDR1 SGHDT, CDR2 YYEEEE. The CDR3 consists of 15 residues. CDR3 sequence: CASSGPGPLSYEQYF.

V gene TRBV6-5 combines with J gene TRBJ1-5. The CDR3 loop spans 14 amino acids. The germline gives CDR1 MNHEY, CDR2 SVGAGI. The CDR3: CASSELGKNQPQHF.

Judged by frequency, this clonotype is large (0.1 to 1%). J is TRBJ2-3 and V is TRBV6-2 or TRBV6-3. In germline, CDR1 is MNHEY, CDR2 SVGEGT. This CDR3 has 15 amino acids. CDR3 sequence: CASSYGSLFTDTQYF.

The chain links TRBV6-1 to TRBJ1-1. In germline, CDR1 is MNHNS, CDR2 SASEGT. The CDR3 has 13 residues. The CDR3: CATRALTNTEAFF.

CDR3: CAITMGQSYEQYF. The chain joins TRBV10-3 to TRBJ2-7; lacking DNA, the TRBD1 call made by TCRdb goes unchecked. This CDR3 has 13 residues. Germline V gives CDR1 ENHRY, CDR2 SYGVKD.

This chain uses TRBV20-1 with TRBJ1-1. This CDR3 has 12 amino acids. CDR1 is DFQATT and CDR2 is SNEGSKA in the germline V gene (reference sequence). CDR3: CSARGWDTEAFF.

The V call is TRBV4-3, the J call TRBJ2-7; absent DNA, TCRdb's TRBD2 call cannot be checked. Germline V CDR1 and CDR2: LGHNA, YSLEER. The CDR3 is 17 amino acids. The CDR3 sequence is CASSPQPSGSSIYEQYF.

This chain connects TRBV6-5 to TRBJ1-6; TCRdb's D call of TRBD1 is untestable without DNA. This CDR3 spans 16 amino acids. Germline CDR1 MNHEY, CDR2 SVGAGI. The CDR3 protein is CASKLGQSSYNSPLHF.

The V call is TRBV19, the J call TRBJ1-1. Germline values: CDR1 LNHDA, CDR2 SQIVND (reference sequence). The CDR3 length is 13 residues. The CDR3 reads CASSIGQNTEAFF.